Listed below are T cell receptor beta chains from one sample, sequenced in a study of graft-versus-host responses after intestinal transplantation. Measured with immunoSEQ multiplex PCR; TCRdb has only the in-frame clones, and not every one. There are over 100,000 clones in the sample; roughly 87% occur only once, and 0.7% to 0.9% lies in the top ten. No antigen is known for these receptors. The sample consisted of unstimulated CD4+ T cells sorted from spleen or lymph node cells, taken before intestinal transplant. These receptors originate from a human donor who received an intestinal transplant. Each CDR3 is given with its conserved first and last residue. The order of the fields is J gene, V gene, clone size, CDR3 protein. Expanded clones are given a class, and other clones once, few, many or no size at all.

J gene: TRBJ2-1; V gene: TRBV12-1; clone size: -; CDR3 protein: CASSFDTSGDNEQFF
J gene: TRBJ2-7; V gene: TRBV6-1; clone size: few; CDR3 protein: CASSESQGVYEQYF
J gene: TRBJ1-6; V gene: TRBV18; clone size: -; CDR3 protein: CASRESGTGYNSPLHF
J gene: TRBJ2-5; V gene: TRBV5-1; clone size: few; CDR3 protein: CASSLSGETQYF
J gene: TRBJ2-7; V gene: TRBV6-7; clone size: -; CDR3 protein: CASSLPGLSYEQYF
J gene: -; V gene: TRBV7-2; clone size: -; CDR3 protein: CASSLRAGDFYEQYF
J gene: TRBJ2-7; V gene: TRBV15; clone size: -; CDR3 protein: CATSRDYLGRGYEQYF
J gene: TRBJ1-2; V gene: TRBV5-1; clone size: once; CDR3 protein: CASRLRQGGYGYTF
J gene: TRBJ1-5; V gene: TRBV28; clone size: -; CDR3 protein: CASSSGTGEPHQPQHF
J gene: TRBJ1-1; V gene: TRBV5-6; clone size: few; CDR3 protein: CASSRVGNAEAFF
J gene: TRBJ1-4; V gene: TRBV7-9; clone size: -; CDR3 protein: CASSRGQGDEKLFF
J gene: TRBJ1-3; V gene: TRBV21-1; clone size: -; CDR3 protein: CASSRPGTGGELHAIYF
J gene: TRBJ1-2; V gene: TRBV15; clone size: -; CDR3 protein: CATSREYYGYTF
J gene: TRBJ2-1; V gene: TRBV10-3; clone size: -; CDR3 protein: CAISESWTDWSSNEQFF
J gene: TRBJ2-1; V gene: TRBV5-6; clone size: -; CDR3 protein: CASSLAERWANEQFF
J gene: TRBJ2-3; V gene: TRBV7-9; clone size: -; CDR3 protein: CASSFETSGGPNTDTQYF
J gene: TRBJ1-1; V gene: TRBV20-1; clone size: -; CDR3 protein: CSARIAEAFF
J gene: TRBJ2-2; V gene: TRBV5-4; clone size: -; CDR3 protein: CASSLSLAGGGAGELFF
J gene: TRBJ2-7; V gene: TRBV30; clone size: -; CDR3 protein: CAWSVRGGLGQYF
J gene: TRBJ1-3; V gene: TRBV9; clone size: -; CDR3 protein: CASSPGQVSGNTIYF
J gene: TRBJ2-3; V gene: TRBV6-5; clone size: -; CDR3 protein: CATARLRGTDTQYF
J gene: TRBJ1-2; V gene: TRBV4-1; clone size: -; CDR3 protein: CASSQDPDGRRNYGYTF
J gene: TRBJ1-1; V gene: TRBV6-5; clone size: -; CDR3 protein: CASSNLDSNTEAFF
J gene: TRBJ2-7; V gene: TRBV28; clone size: -; CDR3 protein: CASSSIAGGKAYEQYF
J gene: TRBJ2-1; V gene: TRBV29-1; clone size: -; CDR3 protein: CSLDQGARNEQFF
J gene: TRBJ2-7; V gene: TRBV5-1; clone size: -; CDR3 protein: CASSLKSGLDLGEQYF
J gene: TRBJ1-3; V gene: TRBV10-3; clone size: -; CDR3 protein: CATSGTAGNTIYF
J gene: TRBJ2-7; V gene: TRBV18; clone size: -; CDR3 protein: CASSRDSTYEQYF
J gene: TRBJ2-5; V gene: TRBV10-3; clone size: -; CDR3 protein: CAISASSGRQETQYF
J gene: TRBJ1-1; V gene: TRBV2; clone size: -; CDR3 protein: CASRRRRDTEAFF